The 21 T cell receptor beta chains reported below all come from one sample, sequenced in a study of cytomegalovirus exposure and HLA in healthy donors. The PCR ran on 60 Vbeta and 13 Jbeta primers. Measured with immunoSEQ multiplex PCR; TCRdb has only the in-frame clones, and not every one. This listing includes about 58,000 clones. The sequenced sample was PBMCs. These receptors all stem from a woman younger than 30 in good health and CMV-seronegative.

The chain carries TRBV6-1 and TRBJ2-3; 16 nucleotides agree with TRBD2. Losses at the gene ends were 4 bases for V and 5 bases for J; bases not matched to a gene: 12. This CDR3 has 19 residues. Germline V gene data show CDR1 as MNHNS and CDR2 as SASEGT. As DNA, the CDR3 is TGTGCCAGCAGTGTCCCCTGGGGACTAGCGGGGGGGGAGGGAGATACGCAGTATTTT. Translating gives CASSVPWGLAGGEGDTQYF.

This chain joins TRBV6-1 and TRBJ1-1; D is unclear. The CDR3 length is 12 residues. V was shortened by 7 bases and J by 11 bases, with 17 bases between the two germline ends. CDR1 is MNHNS, CDR2 SASEGT, per germline. The CDR3 sequence is CASTPGFSVAFF. The CDR3 nucleotides are TGTGCCAGCACCCCGGGTTTCTCCGTGGCTTTCTTT.

The V and J genes are TRBV5-1 and TRBJ1-1; no reliable D call. With 6 bases removed from V and 0 bases from J, the gap between germline ends came to 15 bases. The CDR3 is made up of 15 amino acids. Germline values: CDR1 SGHRS, CDR2 YFSETQ. CDR3 loop: CASTPGLTMNTEAFF. The CDR3 DNA follows: TGCGCCAGCACGCCAGGACTAACCATGAACACTGAAGCTTTCTTT.

The V and J genes are TRBV11-2 and TRBJ2-1; 7 bases line up with TRBD1. V was pared by 7 bases and J by 8 bases, with 11 bases of the junction left unmatched. The CDR3 is 14 residues long. Germline loops: CDR1 SGHAT, CDR2 FQNNGV. The CDR3 DNA reads TGTGCCAGCACCATCCAAAGGACAGGATATGAGCAGTTCTTC. It yields the protein CASTIQRTGYEQFF.

The chain has TRBV5-1 and TRBJ1-1, with D unresolved. The V gene's germline CDR1 is SGHRS and CDR2 YFSETQ. V was cut by 1 base and J by 3 bases, with 7 bases left in between. CDR3 length: 13 residues. CDR3 bases: TGCGCCAGCAGCTTGAGGCAGGACACTGAAGCTTTCTTT. It codes for CASSLRQDTEAFF.

This rearrangement joins TRBV5-1 to TRBJ2-7, with 11 positions matching TRBD2. Germline CDR1 is SGHRS and CDR2 is YFSETQ. Unmatched junction bases numbered 6, after V lost 4 bases and J lost 3 bases. The CDR3 runs 15 residues. CDR3 DNA: TGCGCCAGCAGCGGGGGACTAGCGGAGCTCTACGAGCAGTACTTC. It yields the protein CASSGGLAELYEQYF.

This chain uses TRBV15 with TRBJ1-1, with 9 bases identical to TRBD1. J was trimmed by 5 bases and V by 4 bases; bases with no gene match: 2. The germline V gene has CDR1 LNHNV and CDR2 YYDKDF (reference sequence). The CDR3 totals 13 residues. The CDR3 DNA is TGTGCCACCAGCACCGGACAGGGGACTGAAGCTTTCTTT. Its protein product is CATSTGQGTEAFF.

V is TRBV2 and J is TRBJ2-7; 7 bases map to TRBD1. Per germline, CDR1 SNHLY and CDR2 FYNNEI. This CDR3 has 14 amino acids. Trimming took 8 bases from V and 1 from J; bases not matched to a gene: 8. CDR3 residues: CASGRDSVSYEQYF. CDR3 in DNA: TGTGCCAGCGGCCGGGACAGTGTGTCCTACGAGCAGTACTTC.

The chain has TRBV29-1 and TRBJ1-1; the D gene is possibly TRBD1 (6 bases). The CDR3 length is 13 residues. Germline V lookup: CDR1 SQVTM, CDR2 ANQGSEA. The V and J ends lost 4 bases and 2 bases respectively, with 11 bases between them. The CDR3 region has the DNA TGCAGCGTTGTCTGGACAGAAAACACTGAAGCTTTCTTT. Translated, it gives CSVVWTENTEAFF.

V is TRBV9 and J is TRBJ2-1; D perhaps matches TRBD2 (5 bases). Germline assignment: CDR1 SGDLS and CDR2 YYNGEE. CDR3 size: 13 residues. The germline V and J ends were trimmed by 1 base and 10 bases, with 12 bases remaining between them. CDR3 residues: CASSVRPRLEQFF. CDR3 coding DNA: TGTGCCAGCAGCGTAAGGCCGCGACTAGAGCAGTTCTTC.

This chain connects TRBV29-1 to TRBJ1-2, with a possible D match to TRBD1 (5 bases). The length of the CDR3 is 13 residues. Between the trimmed V and J ends, which lost 8 bases and 6 bases, there was a span of 19 bases. Germline V gene lookup returns CDR1 SQVTM and CDR2 ANQGSEA. The CDR3 is CSSSFNTGNGYTF. CDR3 nucleotide sequence: TGCAGCTCGTCATTTAATACAGGAAATGGCTACACCTTC.

The chain has TRBV19 and TRBJ2-1, with 7 bases that match TRBD2. J gave up 6 bases and V 5 bases, and 7 bases lay outside the gene matches. This CDR3 is built from 14 residues. Germline assignment: CDR1 LNHDA and CDR2 SQIVND (reference sequence). The CDR3 DNA reads TGTGCCAGTAGTCGTCCCCCGGGGGGCAATGAGCAGTTCTTC. Translated: CASSRPPGGNEQFF.

V is TRBV10-3 and J is TRBJ1-4; 8 bases agree with TRBD1. Germline CDR1 reads ENHRY; CDR2 reads SYGVKD. This CDR3 contains 17 residues. Germline trimming cut 0 bases from V and 7 bases from J; bases unmatched to any gene: 10. The CDR3 loop is CAISESGPGQGFEKLFF. The CDR3 bases are TGTGCCATCAGTGAGTCGGGCCCCGGACAGGGATTTGAAAAACTGTTTTTT.

The CDR3 nucleotides are TGTGCCAGCAGTGAAAACAGGGTAGACGGCTACACCTTC. Residues: CASSENRVDGYTF. This sequence joins TRBV25-1 and TRBJ1-2, with a tentative D call TRBD1 (6 bases). Germline V gene sequence: CDR1 MGHDK, CDR2 SYGVNS. Trimming took off 2 bases at V and 8 bases at J, with 12 bases between the two ends. The CDR3 length is 13 residues.

CDR3 nucleotides: TGTGCCAGCAGTTTATTGGAGGCTCGGGGCTCCTATAATTCACCCCTCCACTTT. Encoded protein: CASSLLEARGSYNSPLHF. The chain is built from TRBV28 and TRBJ1-6; D gene ambiguous. The CDR3 length is 18 residues. Germline V CDR1 and CDR2: MDHEN, SYDVKM. V was pared by 1 base and J by 0 bases, with 13 bases between.

Concerning this clone itself: The CDR3 ends on some other residue instead of the conserved phenylalanine or tryptophan, so this is likely a read error. The limits of the CDR3 on the DNA are not certain, so only TCRdb's listed CDR3 is given. The CDR3 spells CASSSGQVITEV. The chain recombines TRBV7-9 with TRBJ1-2; the table's D call TRBD1 went unverified against the DNA. The CDR3 is 12 residues long, counting both termini. Germline CDR1 and CDR2: SEHNR and FQNEAQ (reference sequence).

The chain links TRBV9 to TRBJ2-1, with D unresolved. Germline V CDR1 and CDR2: SGDLS, YYNGEE. The CDR3 has 12 residues. V shed 0 bases and J shed 8 bases, with 6 bases lying between them. The CDR3 DNA is TGTGCCAGCAGCGTAGTCGGTGATGAGCAGTTCTTC. Protein: CASSVVGDEQFF.

The chain couples TRBV7-9 to TRBJ1-1; TRBD1 agrees at 7 bases. The V gene's germline CDR1 is SEHNR and CDR2 FQNEAQ (reference sequence). The junction had 3 bases not matched to a gene; V was cut back by 1 base and J by 10 bases. The CDR3 length is 12 residues. CDR3 DNA: TGTGCCAGCAGCTTAGGACAGGGCGGAGCTTTCTTT. The encoded protein is CASSLGQGGAFF.

The chain combines TRBV20-1 with TRBJ2-1; 8 positions match TRBD2. Germline V gene sequence: CDR1 DFQATT, CDR2 SNEGSKA (reference sequence). The trim removed 6 bases at V and 7 bases at J, leaving 2 bases unmatched. The CDR3 loop spans 11 amino acids. The CDR3 DNA reads as TGCAGTGCCGGGACTAGGAATGAGCAGTTCTTC. Translating it yields CSAGTRNEQFF.

This sequence joins TRBV18 and TRBJ2-7, with D perhaps matching TRBD1 (6 bases). The CDR3 has 20 residues. CDR1 and CDR2 from the germline V gene are KGHSH and LQKENI. V lost 6 bases and J 2 bases, leaving 32 bases between the germline ends. The CDR3 is CASSTRGHRAGSSATYEQYF. CDR3 sequence (DNA): TGTGCCAGCTCGACAAGAGGGCACAGGGCCGGATCTTCGGCAACCTACGAGCAGTACTTC.

The rearrangement joins TRBV9 to TRBJ2-1; tentatively, D is TRBD2 (5 bases). V was pared by 0 bases and J by 6 bases, with 7 bases between. Germline V gene data show CDR1 as SGDLS and CDR2 as YYNGEE. The CDR3 spans 13 residues. CDR3 amino acids: CASSVGTLNEQFF. In DNA form, the CDR3 reads TGTGCCAGCAGCGTAGGGACTCTCAATGAGCAGTTCTTC.